This T cell receptor beta chain is drawn from a study of cytomegalovirus exposure and HLA in healthy donors. About the research overall: Out of fewer than 400 genotyped donors, around 80% belonged to the Caucasian-associated ancestry cluster. General study findings and limits: Donors were assumed by presence/absence analyses to have roughly uniform sequencing depth.

Concerning this clone itself: Antigen specificity is unknown.

The PCR made use of 60 Vbeta and 13 Jbeta primers. Original processing notes: Approximately 11 million of the 80 million or so unique TCR beta chains counted in a later analysis were shared. The method was immunoSEQ multiplex PCR; TCRdb's version includes in-frame clones alone and lacks a portion of them. V and J calls and clone size are as listed in that table; D and trimming were resolved from the DNA. The profile shows some 140,000 clones, roughly 79% of them singletons. Regarding donors, all were healthy bone marrow donors. Sequenced input: PBMCs. The TCR sequence derives from a man younger than 35 in good health and CMV-seronegative.

CDR3 nucleotide sequence: TGTGCCAGCAGTTACGAACAGGGGTTAAATCAGCCCCAGCATTTT. Translating it yields CASSYEQGLNQPQHF. The chain couples TRBV6-5 to TRBJ1-5; 7 bases match TRBD1. The trim removed 2 bases at V and 4 bases at J, leaving 5 bases unmatched. Germline assignment: CDR1 MNHEY and CDR2 SVGAGI. This CDR3 has 15 residues.